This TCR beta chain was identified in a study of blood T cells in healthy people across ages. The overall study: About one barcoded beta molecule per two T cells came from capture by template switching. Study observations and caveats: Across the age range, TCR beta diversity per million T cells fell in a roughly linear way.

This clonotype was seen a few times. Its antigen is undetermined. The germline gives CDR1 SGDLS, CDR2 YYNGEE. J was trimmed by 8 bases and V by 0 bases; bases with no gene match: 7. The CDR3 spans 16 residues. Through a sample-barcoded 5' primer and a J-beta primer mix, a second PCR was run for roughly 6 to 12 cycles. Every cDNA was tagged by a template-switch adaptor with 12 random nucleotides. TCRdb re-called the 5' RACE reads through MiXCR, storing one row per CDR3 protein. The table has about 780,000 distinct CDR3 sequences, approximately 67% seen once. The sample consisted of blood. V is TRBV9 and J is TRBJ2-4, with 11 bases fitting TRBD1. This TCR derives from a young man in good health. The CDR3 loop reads CASSVAGTGGSDIQYF. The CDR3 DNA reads TGTGCCAGCAGCGTAGCGGGGACAGGGGGGTCAGACATTCAGTACTTC.